This T cell receptor beta chain was sequenced during a study of shared clonotypes between healthy human individuals. At the level of the study: The plates for each donor numbered three CD4 naive, three CD4 memory, two CD8 naive and one CD8 memory. Overall study findings and caveats: Tissue TCR repertoires likely differ from these blood-only repertoires.

The authors loaded around 190 ng DNA, 25,000 to 30,000 T cell genomes, into sorted-subset replicate PCRs. Sequencing was performed with immunoSEQ multiplex PCR; in TCRdb, only in-frame clones are kept and a portion is missing. The data show roughly 400,000 clones, about 96% seen once. Concerning this clone itself: Its specificity is not known.

J was trimmed by 2 bases and V by 4 bases; bases with no gene match: 5. Germline-derived CDR1 and CDR2 are SQVTM and ANQGSEA. The CDR3 is 14 amino acids. The origin of this receptor is a man aged 25 to 40 in good health. This chain connects TRBV29-1 to TRBJ2-7; 10 nucleotides match TRBD2. Sequenced material: memory CD8+ T cells sorted from blood. Subset: CD45RO+ cells pooled with CCR7-negative TemRA cells. The CDR3 loop reads CSVGRTSGTYEQYF. In DNA form, the CDR3 reads TGCAGCGTTGGAAGGACTAGCGGAACCTACGAGCAGTACTTC.